This T cell receptor beta chain was documented in a study of T cells after yellow fever vaccination. Findings of the study overall: Shared CD4/CD8 clonotypes were a small share, likely from convergent recombination. Peak timing came faster in the weaker secondary response, day 5 versus 15. In post-booster samples, most primary-vaccination clones reappeared (just under 98% CD4, about 90% CD8).

Points on this clonotype: Its specificity is not known.

Germline V gives CDR1 DFQATT, CDR2 SNEGSKA (reference sequence). V trimming: 3 bases; J trimming: 1 base; junction bases outside the gene matches: 8. The CDR3 runs 16 residues. MiXCR was run by TCRdb on the 5' RACE reads, yielding one entry per CDR3 protein. Among approximately 74,000 distinct CDR3 sequences, around 6.2% were seen once, and the ten largest hold roughly 2%. Sequences were derived from CD4+ T cells sorted from PBMCs, sampled less than 16 days after the first yellow fever vaccination. The chain joins TRBV20-1 to TRBJ1-3; TRBD1 matches 8 bases. The clonotype comes from a man between 18 and 29 years old who received the YFV17D yellow fever vaccine. CDR3 coding DNA: TGCAGTGCTAGTTCAGGGGGCGCGATTTCTGGAAACACCATATATTTT. Protein product: CSASSGGAISGNTIYF.